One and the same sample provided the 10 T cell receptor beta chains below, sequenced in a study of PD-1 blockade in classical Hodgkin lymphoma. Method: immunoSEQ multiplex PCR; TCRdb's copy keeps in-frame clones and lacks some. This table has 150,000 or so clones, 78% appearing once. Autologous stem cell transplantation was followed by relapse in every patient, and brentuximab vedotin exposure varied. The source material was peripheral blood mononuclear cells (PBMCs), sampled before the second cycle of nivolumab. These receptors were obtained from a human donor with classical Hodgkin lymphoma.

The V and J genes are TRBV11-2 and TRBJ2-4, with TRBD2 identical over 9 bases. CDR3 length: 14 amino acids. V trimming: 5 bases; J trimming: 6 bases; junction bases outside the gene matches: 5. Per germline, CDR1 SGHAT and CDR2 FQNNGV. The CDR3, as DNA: TGTGCCAGCAGCCCCAGTAGCGGGAGAAACATTCAGTACTTC. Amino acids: CASSPSSGRNIQYF. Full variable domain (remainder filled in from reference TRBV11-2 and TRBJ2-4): EAGVAQSPRYKIIEKRQSVAFWCNPISGHATLYWYQQILGQGPKLLIQFQNNGVVDDSQLPKDRFSAERLKGVDSTLKIQPAKLEDSAVYLCASSPSSGRNIQYFGAGTRLSVL.

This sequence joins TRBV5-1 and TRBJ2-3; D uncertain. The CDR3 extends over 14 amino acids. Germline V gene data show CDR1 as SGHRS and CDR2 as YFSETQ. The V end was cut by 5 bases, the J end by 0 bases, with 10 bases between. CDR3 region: CASRIGTSTDTQYF. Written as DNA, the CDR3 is TGCGCCAGCAGGATAGGAACCAGCACAGATACGCAGTATTTT.

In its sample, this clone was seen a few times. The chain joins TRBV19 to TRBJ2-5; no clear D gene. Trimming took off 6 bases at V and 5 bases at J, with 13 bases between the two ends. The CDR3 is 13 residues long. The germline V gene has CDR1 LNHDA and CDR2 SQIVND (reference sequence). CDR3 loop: CASSLGLQETQYF. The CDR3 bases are TGTGCCAGTAGCCTAGGCCTCCAGGAGACCCAGTACTTC.

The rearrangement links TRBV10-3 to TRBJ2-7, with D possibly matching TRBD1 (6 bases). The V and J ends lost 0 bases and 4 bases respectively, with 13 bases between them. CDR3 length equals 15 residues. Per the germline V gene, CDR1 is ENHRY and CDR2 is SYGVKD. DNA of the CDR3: TGTGCCATCAGTGAGTCGAACAGGGCGTCGTACGAGCAGTACTTC. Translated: CAISESNRASYEQYF.

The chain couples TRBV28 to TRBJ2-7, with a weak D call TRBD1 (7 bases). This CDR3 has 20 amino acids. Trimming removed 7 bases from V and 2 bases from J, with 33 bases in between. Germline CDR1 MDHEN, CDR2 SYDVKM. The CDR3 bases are TGTGCCAGCACCGATAACGGAAGGGGGCGTCGCGGGGTTATCACCTACGAGCAGTACTTC. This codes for CASTDNGRGRRGVITYEQYF.

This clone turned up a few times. This CDR3 is CASSPRTGEETQYF. In DNA, the CDR3 is TGTGCCAGCAGCCCGAGGACAGGGGAGGAGACCCAGTACTTC. The V call is TRBV7-9, the J call TRBJ2-5; the match to TRBD1 covers 9 bases. Germline-derived CDR1 and CDR2 are SEHNR and FQNEAQ (reference sequence). The V segment lost 5 bases and the J segment 5 bases; nucleotides outside the gene matches: 6. The CDR3 has 14 residues.

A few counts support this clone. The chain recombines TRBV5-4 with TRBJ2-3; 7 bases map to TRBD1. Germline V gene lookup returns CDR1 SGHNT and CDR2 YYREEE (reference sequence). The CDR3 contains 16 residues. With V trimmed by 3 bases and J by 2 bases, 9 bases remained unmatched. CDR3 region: CASSYGQVPFTDTQYF. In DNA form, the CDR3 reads TGTGCCAGCAGCTACGGACAGGTGCCTTTCACAGATACGCAGTATTTT.

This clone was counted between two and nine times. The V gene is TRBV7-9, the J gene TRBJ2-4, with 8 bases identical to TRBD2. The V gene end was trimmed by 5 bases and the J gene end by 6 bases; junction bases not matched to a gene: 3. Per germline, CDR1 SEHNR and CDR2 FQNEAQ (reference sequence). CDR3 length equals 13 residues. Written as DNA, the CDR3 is TGTGCCAGCAGCGGACTAGCCGGAAACATTCAGTACTTC. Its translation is CASSGLAGNIQYF.

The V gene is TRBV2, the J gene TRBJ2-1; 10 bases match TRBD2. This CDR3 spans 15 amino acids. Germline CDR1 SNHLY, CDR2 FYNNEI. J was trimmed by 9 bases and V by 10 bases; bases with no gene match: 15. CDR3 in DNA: TGTGCCACCAGCTTCCCCACTAGCGGGGACGGTGAGCAGTTCTTC. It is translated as CATSFPTSGDGEQFF.

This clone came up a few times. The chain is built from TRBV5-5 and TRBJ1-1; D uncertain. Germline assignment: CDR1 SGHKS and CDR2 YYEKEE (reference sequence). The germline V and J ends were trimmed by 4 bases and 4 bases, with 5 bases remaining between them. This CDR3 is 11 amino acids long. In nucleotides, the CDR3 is TGTGCCAGCAGCCGGGTCACTGAAGCTTTCTTT. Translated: CASSRVTEAFF.